This entry lists 32 T cell receptor beta chains sequenced from one sample in a study of OX40 agonist ivuxolimab in advanced cancers. Method: immunoSEQ multiplex PCR; TCRdb's copy keeps in-frame clones and lacks some. The table lists tens of thousands of clones, about four fifths of them singletons, with under 3% in the top ten. Sequenced material: CD4+ or CD8+ T cells sorted from blood, taken in a trial of the OX40 agonist ivuxolimab. These receptor sequences come from an adult with an advanced solid tumor such as melanoma, head and neck, liver or kidney cancer.

This clone was recorded once. The chain recombines TRBV28 with TRBJ1-2; 9 bases map to TRBD1. With 4 bases clipped from V and 5 bases from J, the junction kept 2 bases outside the gene matches. CDR1 and CDR2 (germline): MDHEN, SYDVKM. This CDR3 has 13 amino acids. The CDR3 protein is CASSWGTGYGYTF. CDR3 DNA sequence: TGTGCCAGCAGTTGGGGGACAGGGTATGGCTACACCTTC.

This clone was seen more than once but under ten times. This CDR3 is CASTLSGASSNQPQHF. The CDR3, as DNA: TGTGCCAGCACCCTAAGCGGGGCGAGTAGCAATCAGCCCCAGCATTTT. The V call is TRBV28, the J call TRBJ1-5; D is perhaps TRBD1 (5 bases). Germline assignment: CDR1 MDHEN and CDR2 SYDVKM. Trimming took off 7 bases at V and 0 bases at J, with 16 bases between the two ends. This CDR3 is 16 amino acids long.

In its sample, this clone was seen once. The chain combines TRBV4-2 with TRBJ2-5, with D perhaps given as TRBD1 or TRBD2 (6 bases each). The CDR3 consists of 16 residues. The germline CDR1 and CDR2 sequences are LGHNA and YNFKEQ. The V gene lost 0 bases and the J gene lost 1 base, with 12 bases spanning the gap. The CDR3 region is CASSQDLGGPQETQYF. CDR3 bases: TGTGCCAGCAGCCAAGATTTGGGGGGCCCCCAAGAGACCCAGTACTTC.

This clone was seen once. CDR3 amino acids: CASSLARYNEQFF. CDR3 sequence (DNA): TGTGCCAGCAGCTTAGCGAGGTACAATGAGCAGTTCTTC. V usage is TRBV7-2 and J usage is TRBJ2-1; no firm D call. Trimming took 0 bases from V and 4 from J, leaving 4 bases between them. The V gene's germline CDR1 is SGHTA and CDR2 FQGNSA. This CDR3 is built from 13 residues.

This clone has just a few counts. This rearrangement joins TRBV27 to TRBJ1-1; no clear D. The V end lost 6 bases, the J end lost 1 base, and 9 bases lay between the germline ends. From germline, CDR1 is MNHEY and CDR2 SMNVEV (reference sequence). The CDR3 is 13 residues long. The chain's CDR3 is CASRTTQNTEAFF. In DNA, the CDR3 is TGTGCCAGCAGGACGACCCAGAACACTGAAGCTTTCTTT.

J is TRBJ2-3 and V is TRBV11-2; D unclear. CDR1 and CDR2 (germline): SGHAT, FQNNGV. V was trimmed by 1 base and J by 5 bases, leaving 10 bases between them. The CDR3 loop spans 14 amino acids. The CDR3 here is CASSLVTSLDTQYF. The CDR3, as DNA: TGTGCCAGCAGCTTAGTGACCTCTTTAGATACGCAGTATTTT.

This rearrangement joins TRBV25-1 to TRBJ2-3; D not certain. The CDR3 sequence is 14 residues long. V was shortened by 3 bases and J by 2 bases, with 9 bases between the two germline ends. CDR1 MGHDK and CDR2 SYGVNS come from the germline V gene. CDR3 protein: CASSDDGHTDTQYF. The CDR3 DNA is TGTGCCAGCAGTGATGACGGCCACACAGATACGCAGTATTTT.

This clone was seen only once. The genes are TRBV15 and TRBJ2-2, with TRBD2 matching 10 bases. Germline lookup yields CDR1 LNHNV and CDR2 YYDKDF (reference sequence). V gave up 1 base and J gave up 5 bases; unmatched junction bases: 4. The CDR3 is 16 residues long. CDR3 in amino acids: CATSRASGSGTGELFF. In DNA, the CDR3 is TGTGCCACCAGCAGAGCTAGCGGGAGCGGGACCGGGGAGCTGTTTTTT.

V is TRBV4-2 and J is TRBJ1-4; 9 nucleotides match TRBD1. J was trimmed by 4 bases and V by 2 bases; bases with no gene match: 5. Per germline, CDR1 LGHNA and CDR2 YNFKEQ. CDR3 size: 16 residues. CDR3 in amino acids: CASSQPGQGDNEKLFF. DNA for the CDR3: TGTGCCAGCAGCCAACCGGGACAGGGAGATAATGAAAAACTGTTTTTT.

The V and J genes are TRBV18 and TRBJ1-4, with D uncertain. The germline V gene encodes CDR1 KGHSH and CDR2 LQKENI. CDR3 length equals 15 residues. Trimming pared 0 bases from V and 4 bases from J, leaving 9 bases between. The CDR3 here is CASSPPARNNEKLFF. In DNA form, the CDR3 reads TGTGCCAGCTCACCACCCGCACGGAATAATGAAAAACTGTTTTTT.

This clone was seen once. This sequence joins TRBV28 and TRBJ1-2; 8 bases are a match to TRBD1. Germline V lookup: CDR1 MDHEN, CDR2 SYDVKM. Trimming took 5 bases from V and 5 from J; bases not matched to a gene: 1. This CDR3 region has 12 residues. The CDR3 loop reads CASSTGGYGYTF. DNA of the CDR3: TGTGCCAGCAGTACAGGGGGGTATGGCTACACCTTC.

CDR3: CASSLRAAPNTQYF. CDR3 sequence (DNA): TGTGCCAGCAGTTTAAGGGCAGCCCCGAATACGCAGTATTTT. This chain joins TRBV27 and TRBJ2-3, with D unresolved. Germline V CDR1 and CDR2: MNHEY, SMNVEV (reference sequence). The CDR3 length is 14 residues. The V end lost 2 bases, the J end lost 7 bases, and 13 bases lay between the germline ends.

The chain carries TRBV28 and TRBJ2-1; 7 bases match TRBD1. With 3 bases clipped from V and 4 bases from J, the junction kept 9 bases outside the gene matches. The CDR3 totals 16 residues. Per the germline V gene, CDR1 is MDHEN and CDR2 is SYDVKM. In nucleotides, the CDR3 is TGTGCCAGCAGTTTGGGTTGGACAGGTCTTTACAATGAGCAGTTCTTC. It specifies CASSLGWTGLYNEQFF.

This chain joins TRBV5-6 and TRBJ2-7, with a possible D match to TRBD1 (5 bases). This CDR3 is built from 15 residues. Trimming removed 2 bases at V and 0 bases at J, with 12 bases between. Looked up from germline, CDR1 is SGHDT and CDR2 is YYEEEE. CDR3 region: CASSFGQGSSYEQYF. The CDR3 DNA reads as TGTGCCAGCAGCTTTGGGCAGGGAAGCTCCTACGAGCAGTACTTC.

The rearrangement uses TRBV5-1 and TRBJ2-1; 9 positions agree with TRBD2. This CDR3 spans 15 amino acids. Germline CDR1 and CDR2: SGHRS and YFSETQ. Unmatched junction bases numbered 2, after V lost 3 bases and J lost 1 base. CDR3 sequence reads: CASSSLAGSYNEQFF. CDR3 coding DNA: TGCGCCAGCAGCTCCCTAGCGGGGTCCTACAATGAGCAGTTCTTC. The complete variable domain, with remaining parts taken from reference TRBV5-1 and TRBJ2-1, reads KAGVTQTPRYLIKTRGQQVTLSCSPISGHRSVSWYQQTPGQGLQFLFEYFSETQRNKGNFPGRFSGRQFSNSRSEMNVSTLELGDSALYLCASSSLAGSYNEQFFGPGTRLTVL.

J is TRBJ2-3 and V is TRBV2, with D perhaps TRBD2 (6 bases). The CDR3 spans 14 residues. Germline V lookup: CDR1 SNHLY, CDR2 FYNNEI. V lost 3 bases and J lost 1, with 8 bases in between. The chain's CDR3 is CASSDPGGTDTQYF. As DNA, the CDR3 is TGTGCCAGCAGTGACCCGGGGGGCACAGATACGCAGTATTTT.

The rearrangement uses TRBV7-6 and TRBJ2-6; D remains ambiguous. This CDR3 has 20 amino acids. The V gene lost 1 base and the J gene lost 0 bases, with 19 bases spanning the gap. In germline, CDR1 is SGHVS, CDR2 FNYEAQ. CDR3 amino acids: CASSLVVTGPFLSGANVLTF. The CDR3 region has the DNA TGTGCCAGCAGCTTAGTGGTGACCGGGCCGTTCCTCTCTGGGGCCAACGTCCTGACTTTC. The full variable domain, with the rest looked up from reference TRBV7-6 and TRBJ2-6, is GAGVSQSPRYKVTKRGQDVALRCDPISGHVSLYWYRQALGQGPEFLTYFNYEAQQDKSGLPNDRFSAERPEGSISTLTIQRTEQRDSAMYRCASSLVVTGPFLSGANVLTFGAGSRLTVL.

This chain joins TRBV29-1 and TRBJ2-5; a possible D gene is TRBD1 (7 bases). CDR1 and CDR2 (germline): SQVTM, ANQGSEA. CDR3 length: 13 residues. Trimming took off 0 bases at V and 5 bases at J, with 10 bases between the two ends. This chain's CDR3 is CSVEDPGGETQYF. The CDR3 bases are TGCAGCGTTGAAGACCCAGGGGGGGAGACCCAGTACTTC.

This sequence joins TRBV18 and TRBJ1-4, with D possibly being TRBD1 (5 bases). The CDR3 sequence is 16 residues long. Germline CDR1 KGHSH, CDR2 LQKENI. V lost 0 bases and J 8 bases, leaving 16 bases between the germline ends. Here the CDR3 DNA reads TGTGCCAGCTCACCACCAAGGACACTTAAAGGGGAAAAACTGTTTTTT. The encoded protein is CASSPPRTLKGEKLFF.

The chain employs TRBV11-2 and TRBJ2-7, with D perhaps TRBD2 (5 bases). V was pared by 5 bases and J by 5 bases, with 13 bases between. Germline lookup yields CDR1 SGHAT and CDR2 FQNNGV. The CDR3 spans 13 residues. Here the CDR3 DNA reads TGTGCCAGCAGCCCTAGCCTTATCCACGAGCAGTACTTC. Translating gives CASSPSLIHEQYF.

This chain links TRBV29-1 with TRBJ1-2; no firm D call. CDR1 and CDR2 (germline): SQVTM, ANQGSEA. V was trimmed by 6 bases and J by 3 bases, leaving 20 bases between them. The CDR3 has 15 residues. CDR3 in amino acids: CSVSRSGGGDYGYTF. CDR3 in DNA: TGCAGCGTGAGCAGGTCAGGCGGCGGTGACTATGGCTACACCTTC.

The rearrangement links TRBV30 to TRBJ1-2; D is possibly TRBD1 (5 bases). The CDR3 contains 11 residues. CDR1 is GTSNPN and CDR2 is SVGIG in the germline V gene (reference sequence). The CDR3 protein is CVLGGAYGYTF. DNA for the CDR3: TGTGTTCTGGGGGGAGCCTATGGCTACACCTTC.

This clone was detected only a few times. The chain combines TRBV6-5 with TRBJ1-4; 9 positions agree with TRBD1. Looked up from germline, CDR1 is MNHEY and CDR2 is SVGAGI. J lost 7 bases, V lost 2 bases, and 5 bases had no gene match. The CDR3 has 15 residues. CDR3 sequence: CASSYGDRAGEKLFF. CDR3 bases: TGTGCCAGCAGTTACGGGGACAGGGCGGGTGAAAAACTGTTTTTT.

The rearrangement uses TRBV19 and TRBJ2-2; D gene unclear. Trimming pared 4 bases from V and 1 base from J, leaving 10 bases between. Germline V lookup: CDR1 LNHDA, CDR2 SQIVND (reference sequence). The CDR3 loop spans 15 amino acids. CDR3 protein: CASSRSLLNTGELFF. The DNA for the CDR3 is TGTGCCAGTAGTAGAAGTCTTTTGAACACCGGGGAGCTGTTTTTT.

This clone showed up just a few times. J is TRBJ2-3 and V is TRBV9; D is possibly TRBD1 or TRBD2 (5 bases each). Trimming took 0 bases from V and 1 from J, leaving 9 bases between them. Germline CDR1 is SGDLS and CDR2 is YYNGEE. CDR3 length: 15 residues. Written as DNA, the CDR3 is TGTGCCAGCAGCGTAGAGGGGCGGGGCACAGATACGCAGTATTTT. As protein: CASSVEGRGTDTQYF.

The chain recombines TRBV29-1 with TRBJ2-3, with D tentatively TRBD2 (7 bases). The length of the CDR3 is 16 residues. V lost 7 bases, J lost 2 bases, and 22 bases lay in between. Germline V gene sequence: CDR1 SQVTM, CDR2 ANQGSEA. The CDR3 DNA sequence: TGCAGCGCAAGTGTCACAGGGAGGGGCCACACAGATACGCAGTATTTT. Residues: CSASVTGRGHTDTQYF.

The V call is TRBV4-1, the J call TRBJ2-3; D remains ambiguous. CDR1 is MGHRA and CDR2 is YSYEKL in the germline V gene. V shed 6 bases and J shed 2 bases, with 21 bases lying between them. The CDR3 is made up of 17 amino acids. The DNA of the CDR3 is TGCGCCAGCAGGCCGGGCGGAACGAACATCCCCACAGATACGCAGTATTTT. Protein product: CASRPGGTNIPTDTQYF.

This chain links TRBV6-1 with TRBJ2-7, with 7 positions matching TRBD1. Germline CDR1 MNHNS, CDR2 SASEGT. J was trimmed by 0 bases and V by 6 bases; bases with no gene match: 2. This CDR3 spans 13 amino acids. CDR3 DNA sequence: TGTGCCAGCAGGGACAGGATCTCCTACGAGCAGTACTTC. Amino acids: CASRDRISYEQYF.

The V gene is TRBV5-1, the J gene TRBJ2-5, with 9 bases aligning to TRBD1. Germline CDR1 is SGHRS and CDR2 is YFSETQ. Trimming at V came to 0 bases and at J to 5 bases, leaving 2 bases not matched to a gene. The CDR3 extends over 14 amino acids. As DNA, the CDR3 is TGCGCCAGCAGCTTGGAGGGACAGGGTGAGACCCAGTACTTC. The encoded protein is CASSLEGQGETQYF.

This clone has a handful of counts. The CDR3 region has the DNA TGTGCCAGCTCACCAGGGGCGGCAACTAATGAAAAACTGTTTTTT. This gives the protein CASSPGAATNEKLFF. The chain recombines TRBV18 with TRBJ1-4; D is perhaps TRBD1 (5 bases). Trimming left V 2 bases short and J 0 bases short, with 7 bases between. The CDR3 has 15 amino acids. The germline gives CDR1 KGHSH, CDR2 LQKENI.

The V call is TRBV27, the J call TRBJ2-7; TRBD2 matches at 9 bases. The CDR3 loop spans 15 amino acids. The V gene end was trimmed by 5 bases and the J gene end by 2 bases; junction bases not matched to a gene: 7. CDR1 MNHEY and CDR2 SMNVEV come from the germline V gene (reference sequence). The CDR3, as DNA: TGTGCCAGCAGTAAAAAGCGGGAGGCTACCTACGAGCAGTACTTC. Translation gives CASSKKREATYEQYF.

This rearrangement joins TRBV28 to TRBJ1-1, with D possibly being TRBD1 (6 bases). There are 14 residues in the CDR3. Germline loops: CDR1 MDHEN, CDR2 SYDVKM. Trimming stripped 6 bases from V and 4 bases from J, with 15 bases between. The CDR3 sequence: CASSQQTGLTEAFF. DNA of the CDR3: TGTGCCAGCAGCCAACAAACAGGGCTCACTGAAGCTTTCTTT.